A single T cell receptor beta chain is shown here with its context. TCR beta cDNA was prepared out of around 460 ng total RNA by means of a constant-region primer. A slightly modified ARM-PCR protocol with three nested multiplex PCR rounds produced these TCR beta libraries. Forward primers for TRBV1-TRBV30 and a C-beta reverse primer served the first two PCR rounds, at about 9 cycles each. TCRdb ran MiXCR on the multiplex PCR reads and lists one entry per CDR3 protein. The top ten hold approximately 50% of the sample, which has 55,000 to 65,000 distinct CDR3 sequences, just over 70% seen once. Germline values: CDR1 SGHNT, CDR2 YENEEA. Trimming cost V 3 bases and J 13 bases, with 16 bases left between them. The CDR3 spans 13 residues. The sample belongs to a study of tumor-infiltrating lymphocytes in primary liver carcinoma. Both RNA and DNA were isolated together from about 21-30 mg of bulk tissue that had not been sorted.

V is TRBV11-3 and J is TRBJ2-1; D is perhaps TRBD2 (6 bases). The specimen sequenced was liver tumor tissue from sampling region 2. Subset of the sample: tumor region T2, inferior pole. The source is a man aged 35-49 years with primary liver carcinoma and hepatitis B virus infection. The CDR3: CASSFRGPGLQFF. The CDR3 DNA reads as TGTGCCAGCAGCTTCCGTGGGCCCGGACTACAGTTCTTC.